The rows below give T cell receptor beta chains drawn from one sample of a study of shared clonotypes between healthy human individuals. The data were produced by immunoSEQ multiplex PCR, yet TCRdb's version contains in-frame clones alone and is incomplete. The sample lists some 2,000,000 clones, approximately 95% occurring once. The sequenced material came from naive CD8+ T cells sorted from blood. These receptor sequences come from a man aged 18 to 30 in good health. CDR3s include the opening cysteine and the closing phenylalanine or tryptophan. A D gene is named only where the DNA matches it firmly. Size tells how often a clone was seen (once, few, many) or the class of an expanded clone, and some rows leave it out.

length	V	size	D	J	CDR3	DNA
13	TRBV4-1	NA	NA	TRBJ2-7	CASSQNLNYEQYF	TGCGCCAGCAGCCAAAACCTCAACTACGAGCAGTACTTC
13	TRBV7-9	once	NA	TRBJ2-1	CASSFNSYNEQFF	TGTGCCAGCAGCTTCAATTCGTACAATGAGCAGTTCTTC
15	TRBV27	NA	NA	TRBJ2-7	CASSNLGGLGYEQYF	TGTGCCAGCAGTAACCTTGGCGGACTTGGCTACGAGCAGTACTTC
17	TRBV7-9	NA	NA	TRBJ2-3	CASSFPVQGPSTDTQYF	TGTGCCAGCAGCTTCCCCGTACAGGGACCGAGCACAGATACGCAGTATTTT
16	TRBV5-6	NA	NA	TRBJ2-7	CASSLEFYGRTDEQYF	TGTGCCAGCAGCTTGGAATTCTATGGGAGAACCGACGAGCAGTACTTC
15	TRBV29-1	NA	NA	TRBJ2-1	CSVLEDGSSYNEQFF	TGCAGCGTTCTCGAAGACGGCAGCTCCTACAATGAGCAGTTCTTC
13	TRBV28	NA	NA	TRBJ2-5	CASTLGGEETQYF	TGTGCCAGCACCCTGGGGGGAGAAGAGACCCAGTACTTC
15	TRBV9	NA	TRBD2	TRBJ2-7	CASSVDVAGTYEQYF	TGTGCCAGCAGCGTAGATGTAGCGGGAACCTACGAGCAGTACTTC
13	TRBV5-4	NA	NA	TRBJ2-5	CASSLRLEGTQYF	TGTGCCAGCAGCTTGCGACTAGAAGGGACCCAGTACTTC
15	TRBV18	NA	NA	TRBJ2-7	CASSPPAGGMDEQYF	TGTGCCAGCTCACCACCGGCAGGGGGGATGGACGAGCAGTACTTC
16	TRBV4-3	once	NA	TRBJ2-2	CASSQGDFRPAGELFF	TGCGCCAGCAGCCAGGGGGACTTCCGCCCAGCCGGGGAGCTGTTTTTT
18	TRBV2	NA	NA	TRBJ2-1	CASKIDPGLQSSYNEQFF	TGTGCCAGCAAAATAGATCCGGGACTCCAGAGCTCCTACAATGAGCAGTTCTTC
13	TRBV5-1	NA	NA	TRBJ2-1	CASSLLYNNEQFF	TGCGCCAGCAGCTTGCTCTATAACAATGAGCAGTTCTTC
16	TRBV7-9	NA	NA	TRBJ2-3	CASSLAILEGTDTQYF	TGTGCCAGCAGCTTAGCGATTCTAGAGGGGACAGATACGCAGTATTTT
15	TRBV6-1	once	TRBD1	TRBJ2-2	CASSSDRANTGELFF	TGTGCCAGCAGTTCGGACAGGGCGAACACCGGGGAGCTGTTTTTT
14	TRBV5-4	few	TRBD2	TRBJ2-7	CASSFERDREEQYF	TGTGCCAGCAGCTTCGAGCGGGATCGTGAGGAGCAGTACTTC
16	TRBV11-2	NA	TRBD2	TRBJ2-5	CASSLVGTSGGGTQYF	TGTGCCAGCAGCTTAGTCGGGACTAGCGGGGGCGGGACCCAGTACTTC
13	TRBV9	NA	NA	TRBJ1-1	CASSVISETEAFF	TGTGCCAGCAGCGTTATCTCGGAAACTGAAGCTTTCTTT